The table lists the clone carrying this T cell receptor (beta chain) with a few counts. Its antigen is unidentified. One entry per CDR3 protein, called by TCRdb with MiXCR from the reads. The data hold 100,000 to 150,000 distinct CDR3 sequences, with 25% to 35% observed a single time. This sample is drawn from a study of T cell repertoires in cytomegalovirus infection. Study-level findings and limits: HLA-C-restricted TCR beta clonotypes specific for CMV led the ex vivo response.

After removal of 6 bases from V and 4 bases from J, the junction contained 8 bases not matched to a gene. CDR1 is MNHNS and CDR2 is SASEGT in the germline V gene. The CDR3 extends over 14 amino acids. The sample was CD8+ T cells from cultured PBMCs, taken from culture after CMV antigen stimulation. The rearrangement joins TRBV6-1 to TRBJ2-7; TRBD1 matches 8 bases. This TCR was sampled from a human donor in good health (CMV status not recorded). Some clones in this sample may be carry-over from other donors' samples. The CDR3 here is CASRRQGRGYEQYF. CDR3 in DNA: TGTGCCAGCAGACGACAGGGGCGTGGGTACGAGCAGTACTTC.